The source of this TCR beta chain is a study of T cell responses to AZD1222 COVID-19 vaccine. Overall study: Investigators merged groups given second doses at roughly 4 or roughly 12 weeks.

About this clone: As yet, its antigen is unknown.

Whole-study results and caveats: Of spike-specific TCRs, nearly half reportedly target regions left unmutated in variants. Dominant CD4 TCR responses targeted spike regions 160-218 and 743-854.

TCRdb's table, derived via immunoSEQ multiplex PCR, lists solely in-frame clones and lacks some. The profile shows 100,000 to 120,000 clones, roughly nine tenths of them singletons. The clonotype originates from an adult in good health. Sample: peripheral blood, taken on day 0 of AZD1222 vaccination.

The CDR3 loop is CSVAGHDYGYTF. CDR3 nucleotide sequence: TGCAGCGTTGCGGGACATGACTATGGCTACACCTTC. The chain combines TRBV29-1 with TRBJ1-2; D perhaps matches TRBD1 (6 bases). The ends were cut back, 4 bases at V and 3 bases at J, with 9 bases in the middle. Germline V gene sequence: CDR1 SQVTM, CDR2 ANQGSEA. The CDR3 is 12 residues long.